A selection of T cell receptor beta chains follows, all from one sample in a study of beta chain features in type 1 diabetes. The assay was immunoSEQ multiplex PCR, and TCRdb's table has in-frame clones only and misses some. The table records 150,000 to 200,000 clones, roughly 59% of them present only once. The source material was naive CD4+ T cells from blood. These TCRs come from a man aged 30-40 years with type 1 diabetes. Each CDR3 is given with its conserved first and last residue. Each record gives: clone size, V gene, D gene, J gene, CDR3 protein, CDR3 DNA. D genes are given only for firm matches. A row's size may be missing; if present it is once, few, many or a size class.

abundance: NA; v_gene: TRBV5-6; d_gene: NA; j_gene: TRBJ1-1; CDR3aa: CASSTSVEAFF; CDR3nt: TGTGCCAGCAGCACCTCGGTTGAAGCTTTCTTT
abundance: NA; v_gene: TRBV7-9; d_gene: NA; j_gene: TRBJ2-1; CDR3aa: CASSLEVLGTEQFF; CDR3nt: TGTGCCAGCAGCTTGGAGGTACTGGGGACAGAGCAGTTCTTC
abundance: few; v_gene: TRBV13; d_gene: NA; j_gene: TRBJ1-1; CDR3aa: CASSSDRNTEAFF; CDR3nt: TGTGCCAGCAGCTCGGACCGGAACACTGAAGCTTTCTTT
abundance: NA; v_gene: TRBV7-2; d_gene: NA; j_gene: TRBJ2-1; CDR3aa: CASIDGSSYNEQFF; CDR3nt: TGTGCCAGCATCGATGGGAGCTCCTACAATGAGCAGTTCTTC
abundance: NA; v_gene: TRBV5-1; d_gene: NA; j_gene: TRBJ2-7; CDR3aa: CASSLGGADYEQYF; CDR3nt: TGCGCCAGCAGCTTGGGGGGCGCTGACTACGAGCAGTACTTC
abundance: few; v_gene: TRBV28; d_gene: NA; j_gene: TRBJ1-2; CDR3aa: CASSRTHGYTF; CDR3nt: TGTGCCAGCAGTCGCACTCATGGCTACACCTTC
abundance: NA; v_gene: TRBV29-1; d_gene: NA; j_gene: TRBJ2-5; CDR3aa: CSGEDSTTRNF; CDR3nt: TGCAGCGGAGAGGACAGCACGACGCGCAACTTC
abundance: few; v_gene: TRBV6-1; d_gene: NA; j_gene: TRBJ1-4; CDR3aa: CASSVGTSADNEKLFF; CDR3nt: TGTGCCAGCAGTGTCGGAACCAGCGCCGATAATGAAAAACTGTTTTTT
abundance: few; v_gene: TRBV29-1; d_gene: NA; j_gene: TRBJ2-7; CDR3aa: CSVEGTAYEQYF; CDR3nt: TGCAGCGTTGAAGGGACGGCCTACGAGCAGTACTTC
abundance: NA; v_gene: TRBV27; d_gene: TRBD1; j_gene: TRBJ2-4; CDR3aa: CASSPVGQGGNIQYF; CDR3nt: TGTGCCAGCTCCCCGGTAGGACAGGGTGGAAACATTCAGTACTTC
abundance: NA; v_gene: TRBV18; d_gene: NA; j_gene: TRBJ1-2; CDR3aa: CASSLDRYGYTF; CDR3nt: TGTGCCAGCTCACTGGACCGCTATGGCTACACCTTC
abundance: few; v_gene: TRBV5-1; d_gene: NA; j_gene: TRBJ2-3; CDR3aa: CASSASTDTQYF; CDR3nt: TGCGCCAGCAGCGCCTCCACAGATACGCAGTATTTT
abundance: few; v_gene: TRBV30; d_gene: NA; j_gene: TRBJ1-4; CDR3aa: CAWTRQVNEKLFF; CDR3nt: TGTGCCTGGACCCGTCAGGTTAATGAAAAACTGTTTTTT
abundance: NA; v_gene: TRBV14; d_gene: NA; j_gene: TRBJ1-5; CDR3aa: CASSQELGQPQHF; CDR3nt: TGTGCCAGCAGCCAAGAACTTGGGCAGCCCCAGCATTTT
abundance: once; v_gene: TRBV7-2; d_gene: NA; j_gene: TRBJ2-7; CDR3aa: CASSLEAFGNDYEQYF; CDR3nt: TGTGCCAGCAGCTTAGAGGCATTTGGCAACGATTACGAGCAGTACTTC
abundance: NA; v_gene: TRBV29-1; d_gene: TRBD1; j_gene: TRBJ2-3; CDR3aa: CSGIPDRASTDTQYF; CDR3nt: TGCAGCGGGATACCGGACAGGGCTAGCACAGATACGCAGTATTTT
abundance: NA; v_gene: TRBV21-1; d_gene: NA; j_gene: TRBJ2-7; CDR3aa: CASREGRSYEQYF; CDR3nt: TGTGCCAGCAGGGAAGGGCGATCCTACGAGCAGTACTTC